The 21 T cell receptor beta chains below all came from one sample that was sequenced in a study of long-term antiretroviral therapy in people with HIV. At the survey level, the v3.0 immunoSEQ assay was run. Measured with immunoSEQ multiplex PCR; TCRdb has only the in-frame clones, and not every one. The table shows over 6,500 clones, with roughly 74% occurring only once. The specimen comprised unsorted PBMCs, sampled 0.1 years before starting antiretroviral therapy. All receptors derive from a man aged 18 to 29 with HIV.

The rearrangement links TRBV7-6 to TRBJ2-3; D not certain. With 3 bases removed from V and 4 bases from J, the gap between germline ends came to 8 bases. The CDR3 is 13 residues long. CDR1 is SGHVS, CDR2 FNYEAQ, per germline. The CDR3 protein is CASSFPGADTQYF. For the CDR3, the DNA is TGTGCCAGCAGCTTCCCGGGTGCAGATACGCAGTATTTT.

The chain uses TRBV5-1 and TRBJ1-1; D unresolved. Trimming pared 10 bases from V and 1 base from J, leaving 14 bases between. CDR1 and CDR2 (germline): SGHRS, YFSETQ. The CDR3 consists of 13 residues. Written as DNA, the CDR3 is TGCGCCTCTCTGGGAGGAACGAACACTGAAGCTTTCTTT. Translating it yields CASLGGTNTEAFF.

The V and J genes are TRBV10-3 and TRBJ2-1; no reliable D call. Germline CDR1 is ENHRY and CDR2 is SYGVKD. Deletions cut 8 bases from V and 0 bases from J, with 8 bases between. The CDR3 consists of 13 residues. This CDR3 is CAIRSPSYNEQFF. The CDR3 nucleotides are TGTGCCATCCGGAGTCCCTCCTACAATGAGCAGTTCTTC.

The chain uses TRBV29-1 and TRBJ1-1; 7 bases fit TRBD1. CDR1 and CDR2 from the germline V gene are SQVTM and ANQGSEA. This CDR3 is built from 12 residues. After removal of 4 bases from V and 2 bases from J, the junction contained 1 base not matched to a gene. CDR3 in amino acids: CSVGQGNTEAFF. As DNA, the CDR3 is TGCAGCGTTGGACAGGGAAACACTGAAGCTTTCTTT. Full variable domain (missing parts from reference TRBV29-1 and TRBJ1-1): SAVISQKPSRDICQRGTSLTIQCQVDSQVTMMFWYRQQPGQSLTLIATANQGSEATYESGFVIDKFPISRPNLTFSTLTVSNMSPEDSSIYLCSVGQGNTEAFFGQGTRLTVV.

This chain uses TRBV28 with TRBJ1-2, with TRBD1 as a possible D gene (6 bases). CDR3 length: 14 residues. Germline CDR1 and CDR2: MDHEN and SYDVKM. Trimming pared 6 bases from V and 5 bases from J, leaving 16 bases between. The CDR3 spells CASRPEWGRYGYTF. For the CDR3, the DNA is TGTGCCAGCAGACCCGAATGGGGGCGATATGGCTACACCTTC.

The chain recombines TRBV18 with TRBJ1-2; 8 nucleotides line up with TRBD1. Germline trimming cut 3 bases from V and 0 bases from J; bases unmatched to any gene: 3. This CDR3 region has 15 residues. Germline CDR1 and CDR2: KGHSH and LQKENI. The CDR3 coding sequence is TGTGCCAGCTCACCCGACAGGGGTCCTAACTATGGCTACACCTTC. It yields the protein CASSPDRGPNYGYTF.

This clone is a singleton in its sample. The genes are TRBV7-8 and TRBJ1-1, with D possibly being TRBD1 (6 bases). The CDR3 has 18 amino acids. Germline V gene data show CDR1 as SGHVS and CDR2 as FQNEAQ. V lost 6 bases to trimming and J lost 0 bases, with 23 bases between them. CDR3 sequence: CASSTSGDTYFLNTEAFF. The CDR3 region has the DNA TGTGCCAGCAGTACAAGTGGGGACACCTATTTTCTGAACACTGAAGCTTTCTTT.

The chain recombines TRBV7-9 with TRBJ1-3; no clear D gene. The V gene lost 5 bases and the J gene lost 0 bases, with 14 bases spanning the gap. Germline V gene sequence: CDR1 SEHNR, CDR2 FQNEAQ (reference sequence). CDR3 length equals 16 residues. The CDR3 protein is CASSPRGRSSGNTIYF. CDR3 nucleotide sequence: TGTGCCAGCAGCCCCCGCGGACGGAGCTCTGGAAACACCATATATTTT.

The rearrangement links TRBV2 to TRBJ1-1; no reliable D call. Germline V lookup: CDR1 SNHLY, CDR2 FYNNEI. V was cut by 6 bases and J by 1 base, with 9 bases left in between. The CDR3 is 13 residues long. CDR3 loop: CASSDDKNTEAFF. The DNA of the CDR3 is TGTGCCAGCAGCGATGACAAGAACACTGAAGCTTTCTTT.

V gene TRBV7-9 combines with J gene TRBJ2-3; TRBD2 aligns across 9 bases. CDR1 and CDR2 from the germline V gene are SEHNR and FQNEAQ (reference sequence). Losses at the gene ends were 2 bases for V and 6 bases for J; bases not matched to a gene: 12. The CDR3 loop spans 17 amino acids. The CDR3: CASSLSSGLAIRDTQYF. The CDR3, as DNA: TGTGCCAGCAGCTTAAGTTCTGGACTAGCGATCAGGGATACGCAGTATTTT.

V gene TRBV6-5 combines with J gene TRBJ2-5; tentatively, D is TRBD2 (6 bases). The CDR3 has 14 amino acids. Germline V CDR1 and CDR2: MNHEY, SVGAGI. The germline V and J ends were trimmed by 2 bases and 5 bases, with 12 bases remaining between them. DNA for the CDR3: TGTGCCAGCAGTTACCGGCGGGGACTCGAGACCCAGTACTTC. This translates into CASSYRRGLETQYF.

The rearrangement links TRBV19 to TRBJ1-5, with D perhaps TRBD1 (5 bases). The CDR3 consists of 14 residues. CDR1 is LNHDA, CDR2 SQIVND, per germline (reference sequence). Deletions cut 6 bases from V and 3 bases from J, with 12 bases between. DNA of the CDR3: TGTGCCAGTAGGGTGGGACCGAACAATCAGCCCCAGCATTTT. Translated, it gives CASRVGPNNQPQHF.

The chain links TRBV28 to TRBJ2-2, with D perhaps matching TRBD1 (5 bases). The CDR3 totals 14 residues. The ends were cut back, 6 bases at V and 3 bases at J, with 11 bases in the middle. Germline-derived CDR1 and CDR2 are MDHEN and SYDVKM. CDR3 loop: CASRTQGYTGELFF. DNA for the CDR3: TGTGCCAGCAGAACCCAGGGATACACCGGGGAGCTGTTTTTT.

V usage is TRBV27 and J usage is TRBJ2-6; D possibly corresponds to TRBD1 (6 bases). CDR1 and CDR2 from the germline V gene are MNHEY and SMNVEV (reference sequence). With 6 bases removed from V and 1 base from J, the gap between germline ends came to 16 bases. This CDR3 is 17 amino acids long. CDR3 loop: CASSWGQGRSGANVLTF. The DNA for the CDR3 is TGTGCCAGCAGCTGGGGCCAGGGGCGGTCTGGGGCCAACGTCCTGACTTTC.

The J gene is TRBJ2-1, the V gene TRBV7-2, with TRBD2 matching over 8 bases. Looked up from germline, CDR1 is SGHTA and CDR2 is FQGNSA. The trim removed 3 bases at V and 8 bases at J, leaving 6 bases unmatched. This CDR3 contains 14 residues. CDR3 in DNA: TGTGCCAGCAGCTTTAACGGGGGGGCCCATGAGCAGTTCTTC. Protein: CASSFNGGAHEQFF. Supplemented by reference TRBV7-2 and TRBJ2-1, the full variable domain reads GAGVSQSPSNKVTEKGKDVELRCDPISGHTALYWYRQSLGQGLEFLIYFQGNSAPDKSGLPSDRFSAERTGGSVSTLTIQRTQQEDSAVYLCASSFNGGAHEQFFGPGTRLTVL.

V is TRBV19 and J is TRBJ1-2; tentative D call: TRBD1 (6 bases). The V end lost 7 bases, the J end lost 0 bases, and 21 bases lay between the germline ends. CDR1 is LNHDA, CDR2 SQIVND, per germline (reference sequence). The length of the CDR3 is 17 residues. This CDR3 is CASTALQGPIPNYGYTF. In DNA form, the CDR3 reads TGTGCCAGTACCGCCCTCCAGGGGCCGATTCCTAACTATGGCTACACCTTC.

This clone was detected a few times. The genes are TRBV7-9 and TRBJ1-3, with D uncertain. The V and J ends lost 0 bases and 0 bases respectively, with 6 bases between them. The germline gives CDR1 SEHNR, CDR2 FQNEAQ (reference sequence). The CDR3 length is 15 residues. Written as DNA, the CDR3 is TGTGCCAGCAGCTTAGCGCTGAACTCTGGAAACACCATATATTTT. It specifies CASSLALNSGNTIYF. Full variable domain (missing parts from reference TRBV7-9 and TRBJ1-3): DTGVSQNPRHKITKRGQNVTFRCDPISEHNRLYWYRQTLGQGPEFLTYFQNEAQLEKSRLLSDRFSAERPKGSFSTLEIQRTEQGDSAMYLCASSLALNSGNTIYFGEGSWLTVV.

CDR3 in DNA: TGTGCCAGCAGCTTTAGGGTGAACACTGAAGCTTTCTTT. Translating it yields CASSFRVNTEAFF. The chain is built from TRBV7-4 and TRBJ1-1; unclear D gene. CDR3 length: 13 residues. V was shortened by 3 bases and J by 0 bases, with 5 bases between the two germline ends. Germline V CDR1 and CDR2: SGHVT, SQSDAQ.

Details on this clone: The sample contains more than one DNA sequence encoding this CDR3. This chain joins TRBV7-9 and TRBJ1-1; no clear D gene. The germline V gene has CDR1 SEHNR and CDR2 FQNEAQ (reference sequence). V lost 1 base to trimming and J lost 0 bases, with 3 bases between them. The CDR3 covers 13 residues. The DNA of the CDR3 is TGTGCCAGCAGCTTAGACGTGAACACTGAAGCTTTCTTT. This sequence encodes CASSLDVNTEAFF.

V is TRBV2 and J is TRBJ1-5, with TRBD1 as a possible D gene (6 bases). There are 14 residues in the CDR3. V shed 4 bases and J shed 6 bases, with 13 bases lying between them. Germline V gives CDR1 SNHLY, CDR2 FYNNEI. As DNA, the CDR3 is TGTGCCAGCAGTGTTGCGGGACACCGTCAGCCCCAGCATTTT. Translating it yields CASSVAGHRQPQHF.

This sequence joins TRBV7-6 and TRBJ2-1, with TRBD1 matching over 9 bases. The CDR3 runs to 16 residues. Losses at the gene ends were 5 bases for V and 2 bases for J; bases not matched to a gene: 7. The germline gives CDR1 SGHVS, CDR2 FNYEAQ. The CDR3 spells CASSLRWDRAYNEQFF. The CDR3 DNA follows: TGTGCCAGCAGCCTCAGGTGGGACAGGGCCTACAATGAGCAGTTCTTC.